This TCR beta chain was found in a study of identical twins. Notes on this clonotype: No antigen is known for it.

Study observations and caveats: Fewer insertions marked abundant cord blood beta clonotypes; young adult naive trended weakly, memory not at all. Models underestimated TCR alpha sharing (out-of-frame) in monozygotic twins.

Germline V gene sequence: CDR1 LGHDT, CDR2 YNNKEL (reference sequence). The CDR3 contains 13 residues. V gave up 4 bases and J gave up 14 bases, with 18 bases separating them. Through template switching, a universal primer site was introduced, and the cDNA contained unique molecular identifiers. TCRdb re-analysed the 5' RACE reads in MiXCR, keeping a single row per CDR3 protein. Among around 160,000 distinct CDR3 sequences, under 4.5% were seen once, and the ten largest hold about 7.8%. The receptor was derived from a man between 18 and 29 years old in good health. The sample taken for sequencing was memory T cells sorted from blood. J is TRBJ2-1 and V is TRBV3-1; no firm D call. This CDR3 is CASSPCESGYEFF. The CDR3 region has the DNA TGTGCCAGCAGCCCCTGTGAATCTGGTTACGAGTTCTTC.